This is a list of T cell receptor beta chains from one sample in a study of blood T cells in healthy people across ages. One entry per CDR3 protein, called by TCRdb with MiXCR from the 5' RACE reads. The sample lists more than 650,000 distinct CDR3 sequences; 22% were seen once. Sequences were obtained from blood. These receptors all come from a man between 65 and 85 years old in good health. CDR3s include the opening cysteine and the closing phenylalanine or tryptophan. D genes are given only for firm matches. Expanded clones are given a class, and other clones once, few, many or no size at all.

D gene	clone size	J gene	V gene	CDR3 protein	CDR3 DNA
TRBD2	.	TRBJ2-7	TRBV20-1	CSAEKRGASYEQYF	TGCAGTGCTGAAAAGCGGGGGGCTTCCTACGAGCAGTACTTC
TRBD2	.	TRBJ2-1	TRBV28	CASSLEPGLAIGSYNEQFF	TGTGCCAGCAGTTTAGAACCGGGACTAGCAATAGGATCCTACAATGAGCAGTTCTTC
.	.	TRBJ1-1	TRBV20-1	CSARGLLNTEAFF	TGCAGTGCTAGAGGACTCCTGAACACTGAAGCTTTCTTT
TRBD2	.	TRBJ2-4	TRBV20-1	CSGLAGGPQYF	TGCAGTGGACTAGCGGGAGGTCCCCAGTACTTC
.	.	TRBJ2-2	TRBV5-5	CASSQALSLGELFF	TGTGCCAGCAGCCAAGCGTTGAGCCTCGGGGAGCTGTTTTTT
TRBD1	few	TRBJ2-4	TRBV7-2	CASNLGQGGYIQYF	TGTGCCAGCAACTTAGGACAGGGGGGATACATTCAGTACTTC
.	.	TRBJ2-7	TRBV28	CASSLFTHYEQYF	TGTGCCAGCAGTTTATTTACCCACTACGAGCAGTACTTC
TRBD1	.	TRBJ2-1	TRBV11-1	CACSSDRNNEQFF	TGTGCCTGCAGCTCGGACAGGAACAATGAGCAGTTCTTC
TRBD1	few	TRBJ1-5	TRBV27	CAVFDRGSQPQHF	TGTGCCGTCTTCGACAGGGGGTCTCAGCCCCAGCATTTT
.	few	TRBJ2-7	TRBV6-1	CASSEPRHYEQYF	TGTGCCAGCAGTGAACCACGGCACTACGAGCAGTACTTC
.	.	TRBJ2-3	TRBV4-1	CASSQDEEYTQYF	TGCGCCAGCAGCCAAGACGAGGAGTATACGCAGTATTTT
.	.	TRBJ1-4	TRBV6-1	CATRRGNEKLFF	TGTGCCACTCGCCGAGGGAATGAAAAACTGTTTTTT
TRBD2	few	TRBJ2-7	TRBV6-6	CASSLEGGREEQYF	TGTGCCAGCAGTTTGGAGGGAGGGAGAGAGGAGCAGTACTTC
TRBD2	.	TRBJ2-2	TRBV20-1	CSARLAGPTGELFF	TGCAGTGCTCGTTTAGCGGGACCCACCGGGGAGCTGTTTTTT
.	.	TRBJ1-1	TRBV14	CASSQGTPGVSEAFF	TGTGCCAGCAGCCAGGGGACGCCGGGTGTGTCTGAAGCTTTCTTT
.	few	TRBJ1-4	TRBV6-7	CASSYKGSRANEKLFF	TGTGCCAGCAGTTACAAGGGAAGTAGAGCTAATGAAAAACTGTTTTTT
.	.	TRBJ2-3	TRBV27	CASRTTTGTQYF	TGTGCCAGCAGGACTACCACAGGTACGCAGTATTTT
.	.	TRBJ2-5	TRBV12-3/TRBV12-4	CASSIDWGGTQYF	TGTGCCAGCAGCATAGACTGGGGCGGGACCCAGTACTTC
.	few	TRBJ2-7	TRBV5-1	CASSFASVGVSYEQYF	TGCGCCAGCAGCTTTGCGTCGGTCGGCGTCTCCTACGAGCAGTACTTC
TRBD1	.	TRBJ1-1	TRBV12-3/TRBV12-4	CASRGNRGVTEAFF	TGTGCCAGCAGGGGTAACAGGGGGGTCACTGAAGCTTTCTTT
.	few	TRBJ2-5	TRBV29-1	CSVGGLGMGWAQYF	TGCAGCGTTGGGGGTCTCGGGATGGGATGGGCCCAGTACTTC
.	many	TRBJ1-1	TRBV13	CASSLERDTEAFF	TGTGCCAGCAGCTTAGAGAGGGACACTGAAGCTTTCTTT
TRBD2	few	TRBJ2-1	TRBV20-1	CSARPRPRGGSYNEQFF	TGCAGTGCTAGACCTCGGCCACGGGGGGGCTCCTACAATGAGCAGTTCTTC
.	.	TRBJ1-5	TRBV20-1	CSARDLGGSNQPQHF	TGCAGTGCTAGAGATCTAGGAGGGAGCAATCAGCCCCAGCATTTT
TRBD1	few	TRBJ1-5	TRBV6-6	CASSVGQFNQPQHF	TGTGCCAGCAGCGTGGGACAGTTCAATCAGCCCCAGCATTTT
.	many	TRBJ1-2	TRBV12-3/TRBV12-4	CASSFWSNYGYTF	TGTGCCAGCAGTTTCTGGAGTAACTATGGCTACACCTTC
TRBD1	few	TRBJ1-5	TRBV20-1	CSARQGAAWGNQPQHF	TGCAGTGCTAGACAGGGGGCTGCTTGGGGCAATCAGCCCCAGCATTTT
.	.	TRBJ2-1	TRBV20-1	CSARDSWGINEQFF	TGCAGTGCTAGAGATAGTTGGGGGATAAATGAGCAGTTCTTC
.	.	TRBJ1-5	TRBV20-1	CSARGQGVDQPQHF	TGCAGTGCTAGGGGTCAGGGCGTAGATCAGCCCCAGCATTTT
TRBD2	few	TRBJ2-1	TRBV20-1	CSAREAGGINEQFF	TGCAGTGCTAGGGAAGCGGGGGGGATTAATGAGCAGTTCTTC
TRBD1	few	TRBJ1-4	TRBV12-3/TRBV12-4	CASSLGQGVGEKLFF	TGTGCCAGCAGTTTAGGACAGGGGGTTGGTGAAAAACTGTTTTTT
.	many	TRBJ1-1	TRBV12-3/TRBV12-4	CASSFLPGSPEAFF	TGTGCCAGCAGTTTCCTACCGGGGAGCCCTGAAGCTTTCTTT
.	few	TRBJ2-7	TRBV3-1	CASSQKGGLNYEQYF	TGTGCCAGCAGCCAGAAGGGGGGACTCAACTACGAGCAGTACTTC
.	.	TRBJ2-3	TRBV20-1	CSARPLAGPLTDTQYF	TGCAGTGCTAGACCCCTGGCGGGACCGCTTACAGATACGCAGTATTTT